These 31 T cell receptor beta chains originate from one sample sequenced in a study of patients and donors after allogeneic stem cell transplantation. TCRdb re-analysed the RT-PCR reads in MiXCR, keeping a single row per CDR3 protein. The sample yields over 150,000 distinct CDR3 sequences, around 28% seen once. Input material: blood, either unsorted or a sorted T cell fraction (not recorded which). The receptors were sampled from a human donor who was either an allogeneic HSCT recipient or a stem cell or donor lymphocyte infusion donor (not recorded which). It is not recorded whose cells these are; they may come from a transplant donor.

This clonotype was observed a few times. The chain recombines TRBV12-3 or TRBV12-4 with TRBJ1-4; D possibly corresponds to TRBD1 (5 bases). The V end was cut by 3 bases, the J end by 8 bases, with 16 bases between. CDR3 size: 15 residues. The CDR3 spells CASSFSGLKGEKLFF. CDR3 DNA sequence: TGTGCCAGCAGTTTTTCTGGCCTTAAGGGGGAAAAACTGTTTTTT.

The chain recombines TRBV7-2 with TRBJ1-6; TRBD1 aligns across 10 bases. The CDR3 loop spans 17 amino acids. J was trimmed by 2 bases and V by 5 bases; bases with no gene match: 6. Germline lookup yields CDR1 SGHTA and CDR2 FQGNSA. CDR3: CASSISTGGTYNSPLHF. As DNA, the CDR3 is TGTGCCAGCAGCATCTCGACAGGGGGCACCTATAATTCACCCCTCCACTTT.

This chain connects TRBV12-3 or TRBV12-4 to TRBJ2-3, with a possible D match to TRBD2 (7 bases). The V end was cut by 5 bases, the J end by 0 bases, with 15 bases between. This CDR3 spans 16 amino acids. CDR3 loop: CASSLVAGASTDTQYF. The CDR3 bases are TGTGCCAGCAGTCTCGTCGCGGGGGCTAGCACAGATACGCAGTATTTT.

CDR3 sequence: CASSPPGTGAYEQYF. CDR3 nucleotide sequence: TGTGCCAGCTCACCACCGGGGACAGGGGCCTACGAGCAGTACTTC. The J gene is TRBJ2-7, the V gene TRBV18; TRBD1 matches at 10 bases. Per the germline V gene, CDR1 is KGHSH and CDR2 is LQKENI. V lost 0 bases, J lost 2 bases, and 1 base stayed unmatched. The CDR3 is 15 amino acids.

This clonotype was observed many times. V usage is TRBV24-1 and J usage is TRBJ1-5; unclear D gene. Trimming removed 0 bases at V and 3 bases at J, with 17 bases between. Germline values: CDR1 KGHDR, CDR2 SFDVKD. The CDR3 runs 18 residues. In DNA form, the CDR3 reads TGTGCCACCAGTGATTTGTCCCGAGGGAATCGGGTCAATCAGCCCCAGCATTTT. It encodes CATSDLSRGNRVNQPQHF.

This clonotype has only one observation. The rearrangement joins TRBV5-1 to TRBJ2-3, with 10 bases matching TRBD2. V lost 0 bases and J lost 6; bases outside the gene matches: 7. The CDR3 loop spans 16 amino acids. Germline lookup yields CDR1 SGHRS and CDR2 YFSETQ. CDR3 DNA sequence: TGCGCCAGCAGCTTGGTACTAGCGGGAAAGAGGGATACGCAGTATTTT. Amino acids: CASSLVLAGKRDTQYF.

V is TRBV5-1 and J is TRBJ2-1; D tentatively reads TRBD1 or TRBD2 (5 bases each). Trimming took 6 bases from V and 0 from J, leaving 13 bases between them. Germline V gene data show CDR1 as SGHRS and CDR2 as YFSETQ. The CDR3 runs 15 residues. The CDR3 loop is CASKEGTVSYNEQFF. The CDR3 DNA is TGCGCCAGCAAAGAAGGGACGGTCTCCTACAATGAGCAGTTCTTC.

The rearrangement links TRBV4-3 to TRBJ2-3; D is uncertain. The germline CDR1 and CDR2 sequences are LGHNA and YSLEER. CDR3 length equals 16 residues. V lost 0 bases and J lost 4, with 14 bases in between. CDR3 in amino acids: CASSQDGYLGSDTQYF. Here the CDR3 DNA reads TGCGCCAGCAGCCAAGACGGCTACTTAGGATCAGATACGCAGTATTTT.

The chain uses TRBV5-1 and TRBJ2-7; TRBD1 is a possible D gene (6 bases). From germline, CDR1 is SGHRS and CDR2 YFSETQ. CDR3 length: 15 residues. With 7 bases removed from V and 0 bases from J, the gap between germline ends came to 17 bases. The CDR3 DNA follows: TGCGCCAGCGGATGGGGGCCGGGGAGCTCCTACGAGCAGTACTTC. It codes for CASGWGPGSSYEQYF. The full variable domain, completed using reference TRBV5-1 and TRBJ2-7, is KAGVTQTPRYLIKTRGQQVTLSCSPISGHRSVSWYQQTPGQGLQFLFEYFSETQRNKGNFPGRFSGRQFSNSRSEMNVSTLELGDSALYLCASGWGPGSSYEQYFGPGTRLTVT.

This clonotype was observed a handful of times. The chain employs TRBV7-8 and TRBJ1-4; tentatively, D is TRBD1 (5 bases). This CDR3 is built from 14 residues. The V end was cut by 0 bases, the J end by 10 bases, with 12 bases between. CDR1 and CDR2 (germline): SGHVS, FQNEAQ. CDR3 bases: TGTGCCAGCAGCTTAGCGGGACCCCAAGGAAAACTGTTTTTT. Translation gives CASSLAGPQGKLFF.

The genes are TRBV28 and TRBJ2-7; 12 nucleotides agree with TRBD1. J lost 7 bases, V lost 1 base, and 14 bases had no gene match. The CDR3 length is 18 residues. In germline, CDR1 is MDHEN, CDR2 SYDVKM. The CDR3 is CASSLFQPSGQGAEEQYF. Written as DNA, the CDR3 is TGTGCCAGCAGTTTATTTCAACCTTCGGGACAGGGGGCGGAGGAGCAGTACTTC.

CDR3 loop: CASSYRGGETQYF. The CDR3 DNA reads TGTGCCAGCAGTTACCGGGGGGGAGAGACCCAGTACTTC. The chain recombines TRBV6-5 with TRBJ2-5; 8 bases agree with TRBD2. The CDR3 is made up of 13 amino acids. Trimming took 2 bases from V and 4 from J; bases not matched to a gene: 0. Germline V gene sequence: CDR1 MNHEY, CDR2 SVGAGI.

This clonotype was seen a few times. J is TRBJ1-5 and V is TRBV10-2; a possible D gene is TRBD1 (5 bases). The CDR3 loop spans 15 amino acids. Germline V lookup: CDR1 WSHSY, CDR2 SAAADI. Trimming removed 1 base at V and 2 bases at J, with 9 bases between. CDR3 nucleotides: TGCGCCAGCAGTGAGTGGGGGTACGGCAATCAGCCCCAGCATTTT. This codes for CASSEWGYGNQPQHF.

This clonotype was observed a handful of times. The CDR3 nucleotides are TGTGCCAGCAGTTCCGGACAGGGCGGGTATAGCAATCAGCCCCAGCATTTT. It is translated as CASSSGQGGYSNQPQHF. The rearrangement joins TRBV27 to TRBJ1-5; 8 nucleotides line up with TRBD1. Germline V gives CDR1 MNHEY, CDR2 SMNVEV (reference sequence). The ends lost 4 bases at V and 0 bases at J; junction bases unmatched: 8. CDR3 length equals 17 residues.

The rearrangement joins TRBV5-5 to TRBJ2-3; perhaps TRBD2 as D (6 bases). Germline V gene sequence: CDR1 SGHKS, CDR2 YYEKEE (reference sequence). V was trimmed by 5 bases and J by 2 bases, leaving 9 bases between them. The CDR3 has 13 amino acids. Written as DNA, the CDR3 is TGTGCCAGCAGGGGGACTGACACAGATACGCAGTATTTT. It specifies CASRGTDTDTQYF.

The rearrangement links TRBV2 to TRBJ1-3, with TRBD1 as a possible D gene (5 bases). The CDR3 contains 14 residues. Germline V gene sequence: CDR1 SNHLY, CDR2 FYNNEI. The CDR3 bases are TGTGGGGTCTCAGGGTTACCGCTCGGAAACACCATATATTTT. Its protein product is CGVSGLPLGNTIYF.

The chain carries TRBV5-1 and TRBJ1-6; D unresolved. Trimming pared 5 bases from V and 9 bases from J, leaving 9 bases between. The CDR3 loop spans 12 amino acids. Per the germline V gene, CDR1 is SGHRS and CDR2 is YFSETQ. The DNA of the CDR3 is TGCGCCAGCAGTACGGGGAGTTCACCCCTCCACTTT. Translating it yields CASSTGSSPLHF.

About this clonotype: A much larger clone is a single base away; this may be a read error. The chain uses TRBV7-2 and TRBJ1-1; D is undetermined. The germline CDR1 and CDR2 sequences are SGHTA and FQGNSA. The CDR3 has 15 residues. V lost 5 bases and J 5 bases, leaving 18 bases between the germline ends. The CDR3 coding sequence is TGTGCCAGCAGCCCCCGCGTTGTTGGGTTAACTGAAGCTTTCTTT. Amino acid sequence: CASSPRVVGLTEAFF.

This clonotype was recorded a few times. This chain connects TRBV12-3 or TRBV12-4 to TRBJ1-2, with D unresolved. The ends were cut back, 5 bases at V and 8 bases at J, with 12 bases in the middle. This CDR3 is 12 amino acids long. The CDR3 is CASSARNVGYTF. CDR3 sequence (DNA): TGTGCCAGCAGTGCCAGAAACGTAGGCTACACCTTC.

In its sample, this clonotype was seen a few times. The genes are TRBV7-6 and TRBJ2-1, with 7 positions matching TRBD2. Per germline, CDR1 SGHVS and CDR2 FNYEAQ. The V segment lost 1 base and the J segment 3 bases; nucleotides outside the gene matches: 6. The CDR3 length is 16 residues. The CDR3 DNA is TGTGCCAGCAGCTTAGACGCGGGAGAGCTCTACAATGAGCAGTTCTTC. Translation: CASSLDAGELYNEQFF.

The chain joins TRBV5-5 to TRBJ2-2; D uncertain. The germline V gene encodes CDR1 SGHKS and CDR2 YYEKEE (reference sequence). The V and J ends lost 0 bases and 6 bases respectively, with 18 bases between them. The CDR3 sequence is 17 residues long. CDR3 residues: CASSLEVQSLRAGELFF. The CDR3, as DNA: TGTGCCAGCAGCTTGGAGGTTCAGTCGTTAAGGGCCGGGGAGCTGTTTTTT.

The chain combines TRBV4-3 with TRBJ1-6; D may be TRBD1 (5 bases). V shed 1 base and J shed 6 bases, with 19 bases lying between them. Looked up from germline, CDR1 is LGHNA and CDR2 is YSLEER. This CDR3 is built from 18 residues. The CDR3 nucleotides are TGCGCCAGCAGCCAAGCACTACCTAGGAGCAGGGCTAATTCACCCCTCCACTTT. Protein product: CASSQALPRSRANSPLHF.

J is TRBJ2-3 and V is TRBV20-1; 9 bases are a match to TRBD1. This CDR3 is built from 16 residues. The V gene's germline CDR1 is DFQATT and CDR2 SNEGSKA (reference sequence). Trimming removed 0 bases from V and 6 bases from J; junction bases left unmatched: 10. As DNA, the CDR3 is TGCAGTGCTAGAGATCTATTGGGACAGGGCAGGGATACGCAGTATTTT. Residues: CSARDLLGQGRDTQYF.

The chain couples TRBV10-1 to TRBJ2-2, with TRBD2 matching 8 bases. Per germline, CDR1 WNHNN and CDR2 SYGVQD (reference sequence). Losses at the gene ends were 7 bases for V and 4 bases for J; bases not matched to a gene: 8. This CDR3 contains 15 residues. The CDR3 loop reads CASNSGTSGTGELFF. For the CDR3, the DNA is TGCGCCAGCAATTCCGGAACTAGCGGCACCGGGGAGCTGTTTTTT.

This clonotype came up a few times. The V gene is TRBV5-5, the J gene TRBJ2-2, with a weak D call TRBD2 (5 bases). The CDR3 contains 15 residues. Looked up from germline, CDR1 is SGHKS and CDR2 is YYEKEE (reference sequence). V gave up 6 bases and J gave up 6 bases, with 18 bases separating them. The chain's CDR3 is CASTRPGSLAGELFF. DNA of the CDR3: TGTGCCAGCACCCGACCGGGGAGCTTGGCCGGGGAGCTGTTTTTT.

This clonotype was seen only a few times. The chain uses TRBV4-1 and TRBJ1-6; D gene unclear. V was trimmed by 0 bases and J by 12 bases, leaving 12 bases between them. From germline, CDR1 is MGHRA and CDR2 YSYEKL. The CDR3 runs to 14 residues. The CDR3 is CASSQDYGGQPLHF. CDR3 DNA sequence: TGCGCCAGCAGCCAAGATTACGGCGGGCAACCCCTCCACTTT.

This clonotype was seen a few times. The chain uses TRBV12-3 or TRBV12-4 and TRBJ1-4, with D unresolved. V lost 4 bases and J lost 8, with 14 bases in between. This CDR3 region has 14 residues. DNA of the CDR3: TGTGCCAGCAGTTCCCGGACGGGATGGGAAAAACTGTTTTTT. Translated, it gives CASSSRTGWEKLFF.

The chain couples TRBV7-8 to TRBJ1-4, with a tentative D call TRBD1 (5 bases). This CDR3 contains 14 residues. The V gene lost 5 bases and the J gene lost 10 bases, with 17 bases spanning the gap. Germline loops: CDR1 SGHVS, CDR2 FQNEAQ. CDR3 coding DNA: TGTGCCAGCAGCGCTACGGGACTCGGGACAAAACTGTTTTTT. It is translated as CASSATGLGTKLFF.

The rearrangement uses TRBV3-1 and TRBJ1-1; D is unclear. Germline CDR1 LGHDT, CDR2 YNNKEL (reference sequence). V was shortened by 2 bases and J by 6 bases, with 13 bases between the two germline ends. The CDR3 covers 14 residues. The CDR3 DNA follows: TGTGCCAGCAGCCAAATCGCCGACACACCTGAAGCTTTCTTT. This sequence encodes CASSQIADTPEAFF.

The rearrangement uses TRBV3-1 and TRBJ2-3; 9 bases are a match to TRBD2. V lost 2 bases and J lost 3; bases outside the gene matches: 3. Germline V gene data show CDR1 as LGHDT and CDR2 as YNNKEL (reference sequence). This CDR3 has 15 amino acids. The DNA for the CDR3 is TGTGCCAGCAGCCAAAGACTAGCGGAGACAGATACGCAGTATTTT. The encoded protein is CASSQRLAETDTQYF.

V gene TRBV20-1 combines with J gene TRBJ1-2, with a tentative D call TRBD1 (6 bases). The CDR3 covers 13 residues. V lost 3 bases and J 4 bases, leaving 12 bases between the germline ends. From germline, CDR1 is DFQATT and CDR2 SNEGSKA (reference sequence). This chain's CDR3 is CSASRGIGYGYTF. The CDR3, as DNA: TGCAGTGCTAGCAGGGGCATCGGCTATGGCTACACCTTC.